The present T cell receptor beta chain was sequenced within a study of T cell responses to AZD1222 COVID-19 vaccine. General study results and limits: Seropositive at baseline were only a handful of AZD1222 recipients. Clonal diversity may have been underestimated, and the donors were mostly white British, with more females than males.

The data were produced by immunoSEQ multiplex PCR, yet TCRdb's version contains in-frame clones alone and is incomplete. The sample has more than 85,000 clones; less than 90% are singletons. On this clone itself: What it recognizes is unknown.

Germline V lookup: CDR1 MNHNS, CDR2 SASEGT. The CDR3 runs 14 residues. The V gene lost 1 base and the J gene lost 11 bases, with 15 bases spanning the gap. This sequence joins TRBV6-1 and TRBJ1-5; possible D gene TRBD1, 5 bases. The sequence came from an adult in good health. The sample here was peripheral blood, taken on day 0 of AZD1222 vaccination. CDR3 coding DNA: TGTGCCAGCAGTGAAGGTCGGTCAGGGCTGGCCCAGCATTTT. Encoded protein: CASSEGRSGLAQHF.